This paragraph covers one T cell receptor (beta chain) sequence. MiXCR was run by TCRdb on the 5' RACE reads, yielding one entry per CDR3 protein. The table records hundreds of thousands of distinct CDR3 sequences, around a sixth of them present only once. The data were obtained in a study of T cells after yellow fever vaccination. The starting material was PBMCs, obtained roughly 5 days after the first yellow fever vaccination. The receptor was derived from a man between 18 and 35 years old who received the YFV17D yellow fever vaccine.

CDR3: CASSLLKGYQETQYF. The CDR3 coding sequence is TGTGCCAGCAGTTTATTGAAGGGGTACCAAGAGACCCAGTACTTC. The chain has TRBV27 and TRBJ2-5, with D maybe TRBD1 (5 bases). Looked up from germline, CDR1 is MNHEY and CDR2 is SMNVEV (reference sequence). This CDR3 comprises 15 residues. The V end was cut by 1 base, the J end by 0 bases, with 9 bases between.